This is a list of T cell receptor beta chains from one sample in a study of blood T cell repertoires in COVID-19. Here immunoSEQ multiplex PCR was the method, and the copy in TCRdb shows in-frame clones only, minus some. Of 200,000 to 250,000 clones in the sample, roughly 82% were seen once. Specimen: peripheral blood. These receptors were obtained from a woman in her 70s with acute or convalescent COVID-19. Both conserved end residues are part of each CDR3. D genes are given only for firm matches. The size of a clone is reported for some rows only, either as once, few or many, or as a class for expanded clones.

>TRBJ1-5|NA|TRBV19|NA
TGTGCCAGTTCGGGGGGCCGAGGCCATAGCAATCAGCCCCAGCATTTT
CASSGGRGHSNQPQHF
>TRBJ1-5|NA|TRBV10-3|TRBD1
TGTGCCATCAGGGAGACAGGGCAACCCAATCAGCCCCAGCATTTT
CAIRETGQPNQPQHF
>TRBJ1-1|NA|TRBV18|NA
TGTGCCAGCTCACCAGGGGCACAAGGCGTGAACACTGAAGCTTTCTTT
CASSPGAQGVNTEAFF
>TRBJ1-1|NA|TRBV11-1|TRBD1
TGTGCCAGCAGCCTCAACAGGGGGAACACTGAAGCTTTCTTT
CASSLNRGNTEAFF
>TRBJ1-3|NA|TRBV9|NA
TGTGCCAGCAGCACGGGGAGCTCTGGAAACACCATATATTTT
CASSTGSSGNTIYF
>TRBJ2-7|NA|TRBV2|TRBD2
TGTGCCAGCAGTCCGGGACTAGCGGTGTCCTACGAGCAGTACTTC
CASSPGLAVSYEQYF
>TRBJ1-2|few|TRBV28|NA
TGTGCCAGCAGCCTCGGACAGAACTATGGCTACACCTTC
CASSLGQNYGYTF
>TRBJ1-6|NA|TRBV10-1|NA
TGCGCCAGCAGTGAATGGACAGCCAGCAATTCACCCCTCCACTTT
CASSEWTASNSPLHF
>TRBJ1-5|few|TRBV18|NA
TGTGCCAGCTCACCAGTGACAGCGAACAATCAGCCCCAGCATTTT
CASSPVTANNQPQHF
>TRBJ1-2|NA|TRBV10-2|TRBD1
TGCGCCAGCAGATATGGGACAGTAGATGGCTACACCTTC
CASRYGTVDGYTF
>TRBJ1-1|few|TRBV7-8|NA
TGTGCCAGCAGCTTAGACAGGGAAACTGAAGCTTTCTTT
CASSLDRETEAFF
>TRBJ2-5|NA|TRBV5-4|TRBD2
TGTGCCAGCAGCACCGGACTAGCGGAAGAGACCCAGTACTTC
CASSTGLAEETQYF
>TRBJ1-5|NA|TRBV28|NA
TGTGCCAGCAGTCTCAGGGGTCAGCCCCAGCATTTT
CASSLRGQPQHF
>TRBJ1-1|few|TRBV6-5|NA
TGTGCCAGCAGAAGACAGCAGAACACTGAAGCTTTCTTT
CASRRQQNTEAFF
>TRBJ2-7|NA|TRBV25-1|TRBD1
TGTGCCAGCAGTGACCGGGACAGGGGCACCTACGAGCAGTACTTC
CASSDRDRGTYEQYF
>TRBJ1-2|few|TRBV2|NA
TGTGCCAAAGACTGGGTCGCAGGGTATGGCTACACCTTC
CAKDWVAGYGYTF
>TRBJ1-4|few|TRBV27|TRBD1
TGTGCCAGCGGGGGTTTGGGCCGACAGGGGGCTTTTGGTAATGAAAAACTGTTTTTT
CASGGLGRQGAFGNEKLFF
>TRBJ1-5|NA|TRBV11-2|NA
TGTGCCAGCAGCCAAGACAGATTCAATCAGCCCCAGCATTTT
CASSQDRFNQPQHF
>TRBJ1-6|NA|TRBV7-9|NA
TGTGCCAGCAGCCCCGTTGGAGGGACGATGAATTCACCCCTCCACTTT
CASSPVGGTMNSPLHF
>TRBJ2-1|NA|TRBV5-1|NA
TGCGCCAGCAGCCGGACGGGGGATTATTACAATGAGCAGTTCTTC
CASSRTGDYYNEQFF
>TRBJ1-2|NA|TRBV19|TRBD1
TGTGCCAGCAGAGACAGGGGTATTTATGGCTACACCTTC
CASRDRGIYGYTF
>TRBJ2-5|NA|TRBV21-1|NA
TGTGCCAGCAGCCCCGGAGGGGAGGAGACCCAGTACTTC
CASSPGGEETQYF
>TRBJ1-2|NA|TRBV7-9|NA
TGTGCCAGCAGCCTAAGCATTCTAAATGGCTACACCTTC
CASSLSILNGYTF
>TRBJ1-4|NA|TRBV15|TRBD1
TGTGCCACCAGCAGAGATCCCCAGGGGGCGAATGAAAAACTGTTTTTT
CATSRDPQGANEKLFF
>TRBJ2-4|NA|TRBV3-1/TRBV3-2|NA
TGTGCCAGCAGCCAAGTCGGTAACATTCAGTACTTC
CASSQVGNIQYF
>TRBJ1-2|NA|TRBV19|TRBD1
TGTGCCACCTCACTGGGACAGGGGAACTATGGCTACACCTTC
CATSLGQGNYGYTF
>TRBJ1-4|once|TRBV7-9|NA
TGTGCCAGCAGCAAGCCACCGCGGGATGAAAAACTGTTTTTT
CASSKPPRDEKLFF
>TRBJ1-4|NA|TRBV6-5|NA
TGTGCCAGCAGTCCGACAGGTTTAGATGAAAAACTGTTTTTT
CASSPTGLDEKLFF
>TRBJ1-5|NA|TRBV6-2/TRBV6-3|NA
TGTGCCAGCAGTTACAGGGTAGACAGGTATCAGCCCCAGCATTTT
CASSYRVDRYQPQHF
>TRBJ1-2|NA|TRBV28|TRBD1
TGTGCCAGCAGTTTAAGTCAGGGGGCTTATGGCTACACCTTC
CASSLSQGAYGYTF
>TRBJ1-1|NA|TRBV19|TRBD1
TGTGCCAGTAGTCCAGACAGGGAATGGGAAGCTTTCTTT
CASSPDREWEAFF
>TRBJ1-2|NA|TRBV21-1|NA
TGTGCCAGCAGCAAAGCGGCGAAGGACAGGGGGCATGGCTACACCTTC
CASSKAAKDRGHGYTF